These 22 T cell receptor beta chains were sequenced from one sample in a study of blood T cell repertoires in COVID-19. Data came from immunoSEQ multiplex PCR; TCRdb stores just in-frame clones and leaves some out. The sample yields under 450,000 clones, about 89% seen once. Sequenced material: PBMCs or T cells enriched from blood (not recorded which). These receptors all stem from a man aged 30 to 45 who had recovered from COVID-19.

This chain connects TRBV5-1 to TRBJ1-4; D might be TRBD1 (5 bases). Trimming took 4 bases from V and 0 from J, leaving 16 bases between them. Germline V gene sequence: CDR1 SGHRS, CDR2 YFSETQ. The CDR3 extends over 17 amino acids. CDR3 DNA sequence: TGCGCCAGCAGCCGCGGGGGGTGGATTGCAACTAATGAAAAACTGTTTTTT. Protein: CASSRGGWIATNEKLFF.

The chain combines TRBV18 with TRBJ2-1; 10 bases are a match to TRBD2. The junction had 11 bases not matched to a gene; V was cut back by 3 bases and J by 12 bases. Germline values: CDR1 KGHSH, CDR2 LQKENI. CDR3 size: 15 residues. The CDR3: CASSPPSTSGLRQFF. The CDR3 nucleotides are TGTGCCAGCTCACCCCCCTCGACTAGCGGGCTACGGCAGTTCTTC.

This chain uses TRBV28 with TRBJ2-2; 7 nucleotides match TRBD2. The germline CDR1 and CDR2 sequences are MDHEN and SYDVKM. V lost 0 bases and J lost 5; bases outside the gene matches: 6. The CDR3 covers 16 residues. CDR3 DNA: TGTGCCAGCAGTTTATGGTCGGGGGGTGCGACCGGGGAGCTGTTTTTT. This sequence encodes CASSLWSGGATGELFF.

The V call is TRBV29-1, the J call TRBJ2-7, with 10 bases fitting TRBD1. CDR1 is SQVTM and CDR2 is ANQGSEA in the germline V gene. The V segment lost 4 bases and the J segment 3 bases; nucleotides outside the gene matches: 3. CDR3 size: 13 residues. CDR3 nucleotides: TGCAGCGTTGGGGGGGACAGGGGCTACGAGCAGTACTTC. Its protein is CSVGGDRGYEQYF.

The CDR3 DNA is TGCAGCGTTTTGGGGAGAGGAGACACTGAAGCTTTCTTT. This translates into CSVLGRGDTEAFF. The V gene is TRBV29-1, the J gene TRBJ1-1; D gene uncertain. The CDR3 is 13 residues long. CDR1 and CDR2 from the germline V gene are SQVTM and ANQGSEA. Trimming took 5 bases from V and 3 from J, leaving 13 bases between them.

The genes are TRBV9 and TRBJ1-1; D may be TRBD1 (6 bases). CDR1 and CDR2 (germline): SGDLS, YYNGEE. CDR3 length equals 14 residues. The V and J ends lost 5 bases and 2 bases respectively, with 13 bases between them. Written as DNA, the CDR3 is TGTGCCAGCAGGGGAGGGGGAGGAAACACTGAAGCTTTCTTT. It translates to CASRGGGGNTEAFF.

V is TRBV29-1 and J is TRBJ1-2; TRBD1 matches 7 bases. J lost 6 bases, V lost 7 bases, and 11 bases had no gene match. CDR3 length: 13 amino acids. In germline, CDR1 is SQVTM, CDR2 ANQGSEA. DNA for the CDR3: TGCAGCGCGCGGACAGGCCTTGGTGATGGCTACACCTTC. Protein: CSARTGLGDGYTF.

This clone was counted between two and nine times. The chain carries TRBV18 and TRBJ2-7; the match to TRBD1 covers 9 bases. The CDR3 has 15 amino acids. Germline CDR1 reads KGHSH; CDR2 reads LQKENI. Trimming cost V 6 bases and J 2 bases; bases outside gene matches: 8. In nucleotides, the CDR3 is TGTGCCAGCTCGTCCGGACAGGGGTTACCCTACGAGCAGTACTTC. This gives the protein CASSSGQGLPYEQYF.

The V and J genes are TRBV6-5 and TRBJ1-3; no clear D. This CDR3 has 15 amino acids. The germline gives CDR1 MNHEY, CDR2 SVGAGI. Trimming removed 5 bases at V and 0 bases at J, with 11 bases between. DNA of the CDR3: TGTGCCAGCAGTCGACATCAGAGCTCTGGAAACACCATATATTTT. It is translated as CASSRHQSSGNTIYF.

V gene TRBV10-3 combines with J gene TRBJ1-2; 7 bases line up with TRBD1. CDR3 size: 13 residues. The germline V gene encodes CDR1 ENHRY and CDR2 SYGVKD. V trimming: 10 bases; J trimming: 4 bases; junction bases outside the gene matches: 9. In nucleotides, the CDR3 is TGTGCCACGACAGGGCAAGAAATCTATGGCTACACCTTC. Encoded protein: CATTGQEIYGYTF.

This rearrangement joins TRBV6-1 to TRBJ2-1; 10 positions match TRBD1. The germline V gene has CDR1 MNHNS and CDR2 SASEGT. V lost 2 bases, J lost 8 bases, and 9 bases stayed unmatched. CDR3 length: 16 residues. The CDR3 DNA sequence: TGTGCCAGCAGTGAAAGACTGGGACAGGGGTTGGATGAGCAGTTCTTC. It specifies CASSERLGQGLDEQFF.

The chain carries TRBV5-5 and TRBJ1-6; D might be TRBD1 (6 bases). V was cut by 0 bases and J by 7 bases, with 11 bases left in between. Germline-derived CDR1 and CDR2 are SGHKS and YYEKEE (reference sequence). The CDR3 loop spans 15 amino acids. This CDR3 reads CASSLDGQQNSPLHF. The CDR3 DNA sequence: TGTGCCAGCAGCTTGGATGGACAGCAGAATTCACCCCTCCACTTT.

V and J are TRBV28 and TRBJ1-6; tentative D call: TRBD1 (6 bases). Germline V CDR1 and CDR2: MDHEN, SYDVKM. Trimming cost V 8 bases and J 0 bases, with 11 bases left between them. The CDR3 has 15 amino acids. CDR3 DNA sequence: TGTGCCAGCGGCCAGGGGAGCTCCTATAATTCACCCCTCCACTTT. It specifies CASGQGSSYNSPLHF.

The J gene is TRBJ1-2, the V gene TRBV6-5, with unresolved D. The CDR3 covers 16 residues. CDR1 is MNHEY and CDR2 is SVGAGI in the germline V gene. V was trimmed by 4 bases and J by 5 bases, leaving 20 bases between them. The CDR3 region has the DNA TGTGCCAGCAGTTTCGTGGAGGGCTCGCTTCATTATGGCTACACCTTC. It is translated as CASSFVEGSLHYGYTF.

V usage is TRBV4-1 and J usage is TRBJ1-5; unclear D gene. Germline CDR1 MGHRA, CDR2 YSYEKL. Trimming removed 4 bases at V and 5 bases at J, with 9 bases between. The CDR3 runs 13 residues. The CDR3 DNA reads TGCGCCAGCAGCCCCCAGGTGGATCAGCCCCAGCATTTT. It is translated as CASSPQVDQPQHF.

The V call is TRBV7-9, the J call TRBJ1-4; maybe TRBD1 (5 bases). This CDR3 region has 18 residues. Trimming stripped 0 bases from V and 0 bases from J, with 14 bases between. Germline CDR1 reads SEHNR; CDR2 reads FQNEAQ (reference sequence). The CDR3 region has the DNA TGTGCCAGCAGCTTAGCGCAGGGCAGTACAACAACTAATGAAAAACTGTTTTTT. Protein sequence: CASSLAQGSTTTNEKLFF.

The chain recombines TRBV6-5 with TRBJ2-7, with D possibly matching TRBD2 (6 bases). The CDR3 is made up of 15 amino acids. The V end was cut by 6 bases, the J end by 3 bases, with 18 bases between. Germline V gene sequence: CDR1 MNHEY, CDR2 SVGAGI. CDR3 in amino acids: CASSPRLADNYEQYF. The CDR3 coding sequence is TGTGCCAGCAGCCCCCGCTTAGCGGATAACTACGAGCAGTACTTC.

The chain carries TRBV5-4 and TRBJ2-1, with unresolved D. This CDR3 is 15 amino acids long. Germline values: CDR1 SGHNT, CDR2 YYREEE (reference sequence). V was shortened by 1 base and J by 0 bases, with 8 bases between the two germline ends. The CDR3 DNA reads TGTGCCAGCAGCTTGCCGAGTGACTCCTACAATGAGCAGTTCTTC. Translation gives CASSLPSDSYNEQFF.

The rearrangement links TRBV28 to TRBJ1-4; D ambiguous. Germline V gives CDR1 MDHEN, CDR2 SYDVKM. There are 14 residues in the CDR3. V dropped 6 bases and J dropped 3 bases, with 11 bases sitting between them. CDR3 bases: TGTGCCAGCAGACGAAGACACCCTAATGAAAAACTGTTTTTT. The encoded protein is CASRRRHPNEKLFF.

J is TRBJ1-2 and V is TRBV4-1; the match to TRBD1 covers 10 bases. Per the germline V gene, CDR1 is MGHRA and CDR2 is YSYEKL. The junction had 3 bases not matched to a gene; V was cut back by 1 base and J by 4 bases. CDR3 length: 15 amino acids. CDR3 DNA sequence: TGCGCCAGCAGCCAAGGGGGACAGGGGTTCTATGGCTACACCTTC. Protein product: CASSQGGQGFYGYTF.

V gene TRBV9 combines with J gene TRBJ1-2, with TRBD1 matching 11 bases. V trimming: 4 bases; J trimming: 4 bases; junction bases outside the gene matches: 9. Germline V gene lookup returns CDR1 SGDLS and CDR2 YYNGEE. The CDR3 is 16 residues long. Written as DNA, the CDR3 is TGTGCCAGCAGCCTTCGGGACAGGGGGATTCCCTATGGCTACACCTTC. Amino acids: CASSLRDRGIPYGYTF. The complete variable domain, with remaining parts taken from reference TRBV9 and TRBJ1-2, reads DSGVTQTPKHLITATGQRVTLRCSPRSGDLSVYWYQQSLDQGLQFLIQYYNGEERAKGNILERFSAQQFPDLHSELNLSSLELGDSALYFCASSLRDRGIPYGYTFGSGTRLTVV.

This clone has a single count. The CDR3 reads CASSPMGRIAIRANYGYTF. CDR3 coding DNA: TGTGCCAGCAGCCCCATGGGGCGCATCGCTATACGAGCTAACTATGGCTACACCTTC. This chain connects TRBV3-1 (or the pseudogene TRBV3-2) to TRBJ1-2, with a weak D call TRBD1 (5 bases). From germline, CDR1 is LGHDT and CDR2 YNNKEL (reference sequence). With 4 bases removed from V and 0 bases from J, the gap between germline ends came to 24 bases. The CDR3 is 19 residues long.